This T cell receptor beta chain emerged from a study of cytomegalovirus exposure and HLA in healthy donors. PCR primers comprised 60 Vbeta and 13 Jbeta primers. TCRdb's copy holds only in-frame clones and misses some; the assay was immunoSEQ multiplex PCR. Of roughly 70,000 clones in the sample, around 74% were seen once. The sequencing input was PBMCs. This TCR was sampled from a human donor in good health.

The CDR3 sequence: CASGTGLNTEAFF. The CDR3 nucleotides read TGTGCCAGCGGGACAGGGTTGAACACTGAAGCTTTCTTT. The chain joins TRBV2 to TRBJ1-1, with 9 bases fitting TRBD1. The V segment lost 8 bases and the J segment 0 bases; nucleotides outside the gene matches: 1. The V gene's germline CDR1 is SNHLY and CDR2 FYNNEI. The CDR3 runs to 13 residues.